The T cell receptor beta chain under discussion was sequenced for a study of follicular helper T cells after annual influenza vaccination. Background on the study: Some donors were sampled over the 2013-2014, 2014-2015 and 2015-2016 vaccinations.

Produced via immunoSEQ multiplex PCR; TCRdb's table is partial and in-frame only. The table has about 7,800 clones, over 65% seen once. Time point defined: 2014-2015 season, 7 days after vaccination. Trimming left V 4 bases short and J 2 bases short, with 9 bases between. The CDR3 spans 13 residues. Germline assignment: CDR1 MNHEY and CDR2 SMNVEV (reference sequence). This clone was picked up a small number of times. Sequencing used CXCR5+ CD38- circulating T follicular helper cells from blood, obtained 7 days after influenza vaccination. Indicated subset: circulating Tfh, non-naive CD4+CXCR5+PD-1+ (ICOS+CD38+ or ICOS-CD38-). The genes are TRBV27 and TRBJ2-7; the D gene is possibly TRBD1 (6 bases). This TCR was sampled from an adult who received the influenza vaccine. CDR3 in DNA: TGTGCCAGCAGTTCGGACAGCACCTACGAGCAGTACTTC. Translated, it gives CASSSDSTYEQYF.